Below, 19 T cell receptor beta chains from the same sample are listed, as sequenced in a study of blood T cell repertoires in COVID-19. The table came from immunoSEQ multiplex PCR; TCRdb's copy has only in-frame clones and leaves some out. The data contain 250,000 or so clones, about nine tenths of them singletons. Sequenced: peripheral blood. These receptors were taken from a woman aged 35 to 49 who had recovered from COVID-19.

The gene calls are TRBV7-9 and TRBJ2-7; no reliable D call. Deletions cut 0 bases from V and 2 bases from J, with 11 bases between. CDR1 is SEHNR and CDR2 is FQNEAQ in the germline V gene (reference sequence). This CDR3 is built from 15 residues. In DNA, the CDR3 is TGTGCCAGCAGCTTAGCCAGCGATTGGACCTACGAGCAGTACTTC. Residues: CASSLASDWTYEQYF.

This sequence joins TRBV14 and TRBJ2-3; D not certain. Trimming removed 2 bases from V and 4 bases from J, with 10 bases in between. This CDR3 contains 14 residues. CDR1 and CDR2 (germline): SGHDN, FVKESK. CDR3 amino acids: CASSQSVRPDTQYF. The CDR3 DNA follows: TGTGCCAGCAGCCAATCGGTCCGCCCAGATACGCAGTATTTT.

The chain uses TRBV5-5 and TRBJ2-2; 13 bases fit TRBD2. The CDR3 contains 15 residues. V was clipped by 5 bases and J by 7 bases; unmatched bases: 5. From germline, CDR1 is SGHKS and CDR2 YYEKEE (reference sequence). For the CDR3, the DNA is TGTGCCAGCAGTAGGACTAGCGGGAGTAACGGGGAGCTGTTTTTT. Translating it yields CASSRTSGSNGELFF.

The chain links TRBV5-1 to TRBJ1-4; TRBD1 matches at 7 bases. Germline V lookup: CDR1 SGHRS, CDR2 YFSETQ. V shed 4 bases and J 5 bases; nucleotides not matched to a gene: 8. The CDR3 runs to 15 residues. Here the CDR3 DNA reads TGCGCCAGCAGCACGAACAGGGGCACCAATGAAAAACTGTTTTTT. Amino acid sequence: CASSTNRGTNEKLFF.

This chain connects TRBV28 to TRBJ1-2; 8 nucleotides line up with TRBD1. The V segment lost 2 bases and the J segment 2 bases; nucleotides outside the gene matches: 16. CDR1 is MDHEN and CDR2 is SYDVKM in the germline V gene. This CDR3 contains 19 residues. CDR3 sequence: CASSLPGGPELAQNYGYTF. The CDR3 DNA reads as TGTGCCAGCAGTTTACCAGGGGGCCCCGAATTGGCCCAAAACTATGGCTACACCTTC.

This chain uses TRBV7-9 with TRBJ2-7; D perhaps matches TRBD2 (5 bases). Germline V CDR1 and CDR2: SEHNR, FQNEAQ (reference sequence). V shed 4 bases and J shed 2 bases, with 12 bases lying between them. CDR3 length: 14 residues. This chain's CDR3 is CASSSPGRAYEQYF. CDR3 nucleotides: TGTGCCAGCAGCTCCCCCGGGCGGGCCTACGAGCAGTACTTC.

The CDR3 bases are TGCAGCGTTAGCGGGAGCGTGGAGACCCAGTACTTC. Amino acids: CSVSGSVETQYF. The genes are TRBV29-1 and TRBJ2-5, with TRBD2 matching 8 bases. This CDR3 has 12 amino acids. The V gene end was trimmed by 5 bases and the J gene end by 5 bases; junction bases not matched to a gene: 4. The V gene's germline CDR1 is SQVTM and CDR2 ANQGSEA.

The chain is built from TRBV10-3 and TRBJ2-5; 7 bases map to TRBD1. Unmatched junction bases numbered 0, after V lost 2 bases and J lost 3 bases. The CDR3 has 13 amino acids. Germline lookup yields CDR1 ENHRY and CDR2 SYGVKD. The CDR3 region has the DNA TGTGCCATCAGTGAGGGACAGGAAGAGACCCAGTACTTC. This encodes CAISEGQEETQYF.

The chain couples TRBV19 to TRBJ1-5; TRBD1 matches at 7 bases. Germline trimming cut 3 bases from V and 5 bases from J; bases unmatched to any gene: 4. The CDR3 sequence is 14 residues long. Germline V gene sequence: CDR1 LNHDA, CDR2 SQIVND (reference sequence). CDR3 residues: CASSMGQIYQPQHF. CDR3 coding DNA: TGTGCCAGTAGTATGGGACAGATATATCAGCCCCAGCATTTT.

This clone was observed a few times. The V and J genes are TRBV2 and TRBJ1-2; TRBD1 aligns across 12 bases. Germline V CDR1 and CDR2: SNHLY, FYNNEI. Trimming at V came to 8 bases and at J to 8 bases, leaving 12 bases not matched to a gene. The CDR3 runs 15 residues. CDR3 sequence (DNA): TGTGCCAGCCCAAGTGCCAGGGACAGGGGGCTAGGCTACACCTTC. Amino acid sequence: CASPSARDRGLGYTF. The whole variable domain, filled in from reference TRBV2 and TRBJ1-2, reads EPEVTQTPSHQVTQMGQEVILRCVPISNHLYFYWYRQILGQKVEFLVSFYNNEISEKSEIFDDQFSVERPDGSNFTLKIRSTKLEDSAMYFCASPSARDRGLGYTFGSGTRLTVV.

The V and J genes are TRBV3-1 (or the pseudogene TRBV3-2) and TRBJ2-2; D is ambiguous. Trimming left V 4 bases short and J 6 bases short, with 18 bases between. CDR3 size: 16 residues. Per germline, CDR1 LGHDT and CDR2 YNNKEL (reference sequence). CDR3 loop: CASSPRLAPQAGELFF. In nucleotides, the CDR3 is TGTGCCAGCAGCCCCCGCCTTGCTCCGCAGGCCGGGGAGCTGTTTTTT.

This sequence joins TRBV6-5 and TRBJ1-2; 7 bases agree with TRBD1. V lost 6 bases, J lost 6 bases, and 7 bases stayed unmatched. The CDR3 is 13 amino acids. Germline loops: CDR1 MNHEY, CDR2 SVGAGI. CDR3 sequence (DNA): TGTGCCAGCAGGCGAGGGGGCGCGGATGGCTACACCTTC. It specifies CASRRGGADGYTF.

CDR3 loop: CSVGRTSGRSDTQYF. The CDR3 DNA reads as TGCAGCGTTGGACGGACTAGCGGGAGGTCAGATACGCAGTATTTT. The genes are TRBV29-1 and TRBJ2-3, with 14 bases matching TRBD2. The trim removed 4 bases at V and 4 bases at J, leaving 4 bases unmatched. Germline-derived CDR1 and CDR2 are SQVTM and ANQGSEA. CDR3 length: 15 residues.

The chain combines TRBV18 with TRBJ2-1; 12 bases line up with TRBD1. With V trimmed by 3 bases and J by 0 bases, 12 bases remained unmatched. This CDR3 is built from 20 residues. CDR1 and CDR2 (germline): KGHSH, LQKENI. CDR3: CASSPSGQGAPLPSYNEQFF. The CDR3 nucleotides are TGTGCCAGCTCACCGTCGGGACAGGGGGCCCCTTTGCCCTCCTACAATGAGCAGTTCTTC. Together with reference TRBV18 and TRBJ2-1, the CDR3 gives the full variable domain: NAGVMQNPRHLVRRRGQEARLRCSPMKGHSHVYWYRQLPEEGLKFMVYLQKENIIDESGMPKERFSAEFPKEGPSILRIQQVVRGDSAAYFCASSPSGQGAPLPSYNEQFFGPGTRLTVL.

The chain employs TRBV19 and TRBJ1-2; TRBD1 matches 8 bases. CDR1 and CDR2 (germline): LNHDA, SQIVND (reference sequence). Unmatched junction bases numbered 4, after V lost 0 bases and J lost 1 base. The CDR3 is made up of 16 amino acids. The CDR3 sequence: CASSIDVRGLNYGYTF. As DNA, the CDR3 is TGTGCCAGTAGTATAGACGTCAGGGGGCTTAACTATGGCTACACCTTC.

The rearrangement joins TRBV10-2 to TRBJ2-7, with 10 nucleotides matching TRBD2. Germline trimming cut 7 bases from V and 4 bases from J; bases unmatched to any gene: 7. The CDR3 contains 14 residues. CDR1 and CDR2 from the germline V gene are WSHSY and SAAADI. CDR3 region: CASTDTSGTYEQYF. The CDR3, as DNA: TGCGCCAGCACCGATACTAGCGGGACGTACGAGCAGTACTTC.

The chain links TRBV14 to TRBJ2-7; 7 bases line up with TRBD2. CDR1 and CDR2 (germline): SGHDN, FVKESK. With 4 bases clipped from V and 0 bases from J, the junction kept 3 bases outside the gene matches. The CDR3 extends over 14 amino acids. CDR3 in amino acids: CASSRGGISYEQYF. The CDR3 DNA follows: TGTGCCAGCAGCCGGGGGGGGATCTCCTACGAGCAGTACTTC. The complete variable domain, with remaining parts taken from reference TRBV14 and TRBJ2-7, reads EAGVTQFPSHSVIEKGQTVTLRCDPISGHDNLYWYRRVMGKEIKFLLHFVKESKQDESGMPNNRFLAERTGGTYSTLKVQPAELEDSGVYFCASSRGGISYEQYFGPGTRLTVT.

The J gene is TRBJ2-7, the V gene TRBV9, with 10 nucleotides matching TRBD2. After removal of 0 bases from V and 10 bases from J, the junction contained 4 bases not matched to a gene. Germline loops: CDR1 SGDLS, CDR2 YYNGEE. The CDR3 loop spans 13 amino acids. CDR3 sequence: CASSVGASGSQYF. The CDR3 DNA reads as TGTGCCAGCAGCGTAGGGGCTAGCGGGAGTCAGTACTTC.

The rearrangement uses TRBV27 and TRBJ1-5, with D perhaps TRBD1 (6 bases). Trimming cost V 8 bases and J 3 bases, with 14 bases left between them. Per germline, CDR1 MNHEY and CDR2 SMNVEV (reference sequence). The CDR3 runs 14 residues. CDR3 sequence (DNA): TGTGCCAGCCCAACAGGGAGCTTCAATCAGCCCCAGCATTTT. It yields the protein CASPTGSFNQPQHF.